Below, 14 T cell receptor beta chains from the same sample are listed, as sequenced in a study of cytomegalovirus exposure and HLA in healthy donors. PCR involved 60 Vbeta and 13 Jbeta primers. Profiling relied on immunoSEQ multiplex PCR, and the TCRdb table lists in-frame clones only, not all of them. The data contain 150,000 to 200,000 clones, about 88% of them singletons. The sequencing sample was made of PBMCs. The receptors derive from a woman between 18 and 29 years old in good health and CMV-seronegative.

A word on this clone: One junction end does not reproduce the germline sequence, and a read error may be involved. The rearrangement joins TRBV6-6 to TRBJ2-7; D is undetermined. The CDR3 contains 14 residues. Germline V gives CDR1 MNHNY, CDR2 SVGAGI (reference sequence). As DNA, the CDR3 is TGTGCCAGCAGTTATCTGATGAGCTCCTACGCGCAGTACTTC. Its translation is CASSYLMSSYAQYF.

The genes are TRBV11-2 and TRBJ2-7, with 7 bases identical to TRBD1. V lost 6 bases to trimming and J lost 2 bases; unmatched junction nucleotides: 10. CDR1 SGHAT and CDR2 FQNNGV come from the germline V gene. The CDR3 is 15 amino acids. CDR3: CASSFGQAATYEQYF. For the CDR3, the DNA is TGTGCCAGCAGTTTCGGACAGGCTGCTACCTACGAGCAGTACTTC.

The V and J genes are TRBV19 and TRBJ2-5; 9 bases map to TRBD1. Judging by the DNA end, TRBJ2-7 fits better; the J call may be wrong. The germline CDR1 and CDR2 sequences are LNHDA and SQIVND (reference sequence). This CDR3 comprises 15 residues. Here the CDR3 reads CASSMTGGNLYEQYF. The CDR3 coding sequence is TGTGCCAGTAGTATGACAGGGGGAAACCTCTACGAGCAGTACTTC.

The genes are TRBV7-9 and TRBJ2-7; D possibly corresponds to TRBD1 (6 bases). Per the germline V gene, CDR1 is SEHNR and CDR2 is FQNEAQ (reference sequence). The CDR3 has 14 residues. V shed 1 base and J shed 6 bases, with 13 bases lying between them. DNA for the CDR3: TGTGCCAGCAGCTTAGGGACAGTGAACTCCGAGCAGTACTTC. This translates into CASSLGTVNSEQYF.

The gene calls are TRBV5-1 and TRBJ1-1; the D is unclear. The length of the CDR3 is 15 residues. V was shortened by 4 bases and J by 1 base, with 14 bases between the two germline ends. Germline-derived CDR1 and CDR2 are SGHRS and YFSETQ. CDR3 protein: CASSPEGLSNTEAFF. The CDR3 nucleotides are TGCGCCAGCAGCCCCGAAGGACTTTCGAACACTGAAGCTTTCTTT.

This sequence joins TRBV7-9 and TRBJ1-6; no definite D call. Germline CDR1 is SEHNR and CDR2 is FQNEAQ (reference sequence). This CDR3 is built from 14 residues. V lost 5 bases to trimming and J lost 3 bases, with 8 bases between them. Here the CDR3 reads CASSSGDYNSPLHF. Written as DNA, the CDR3 is TGTGCCAGCAGCAGCGGAGACTATAATTCACCCCTCCACTTT.

This chain links TRBV5-6 with TRBJ2-1; 7 nucleotides align to TRBD1. This CDR3 has 15 residues. Germline CDR1 and CDR2: SGHDT and YYEEEE. V trimming: 4 bases; J trimming: 2 bases; junction bases outside the gene matches: 6. CDR3 sequence reads: CASSGLDRAYNEQFF. CDR3 nucleotide sequence: TGTGCCAGCAGCGGCCTTGACAGGGCCTACAATGAGCAGTTCTTC. The whole variable domain, filled in from reference TRBV5-6 and TRBJ2-1, reads DAGVTQSPTHLIKTRGQQVTLRCSPKSGHDTVSWYQQALGQGPQFIFQYYEEEERQRGNFPDRFSGHQFPNYSSELNVNALLLGDSALYLCASSGLDRAYNEQFFGPGTRLTVL.

The V call is TRBV27, the J call TRBJ2-7; 7 nucleotides match TRBD2. The CDR3 length is 16 residues. J was trimmed by 1 base and V by 5 bases; bases with no gene match: 11. Per germline, CDR1 MNHEY and CDR2 SMNVEV (reference sequence). CDR3 in DNA: TGTGCCAGCAGTCCGGGGGAGGGGTCCTCATCCTACGAGCAGTACTTC. Translation: CASSPGEGSSSYEQYF.

The rearrangement links TRBV5-1 to TRBJ2-7; D might be TRBD1 (6 bases). Germline loops: CDR1 SGHRS, CDR2 YFSETQ. This CDR3 spans 12 amino acids. V was shortened by 2 bases and J by 4 bases, with 7 bases between the two germline ends. The CDR3 here is CASSLTGYEQYF. The CDR3 nucleotides are TGCGCCAGCAGCTTAACAGGGTACGAGCAGTACTTC. Using reference TRBV5-1 and TRBJ2-7 for the parts outside the CDR3, the full variable domain is KAGVTQTPRYLIKTRGQQVTLSCSPISGHRSVSWYQQTPGQGLQFLFEYFSETQRNKGNFPGRFSGRQFSNSRSEMNVSTLELGDSALYLCASSLTGYEQYFGPGTRLTVT.

V gene TRBV4-3 combines with J gene TRBJ2-1; 7 nucleotides line up with TRBD2. The length of the CDR3 is 17 residues. Germline V lookup: CDR1 LGHNA, CDR2 YSLEER. V lost 0 bases, J lost 2 bases, and 7 bases stayed unmatched. CDR3 amino acids: CASSQDGPGLTYNEQFF. Written as DNA, the CDR3 is TGCGCCAGCAGCCAAGATGGACCGGGACTAACCTACAATGAGCAGTTCTTC.

The rearrangement joins TRBV6-6 to TRBJ2-3; no reliable D call. Germline V gene lookup returns CDR1 MNHNY and CDR2 SVGAGI (reference sequence). The CDR3 has 12 residues. Trimming cost V 11 bases and J 4 bases, with 13 bases left between them. The CDR3 sequence: CAARPSADTQYF. The CDR3 DNA is TGTGCCGCTCGGCCCAGCGCAGATACGCAGTATTTT.

The chain employs TRBV7-8 and TRBJ2-7; D uncertain. The V gene lost 5 bases and the J gene lost 0 bases, with 14 bases spanning the gap. Germline values: CDR1 SGHVS, CDR2 FQNEAQ. There are 15 residues in the CDR3. The CDR3 loop reads CASSPTGHSSYEQYF. DNA for the CDR3: TGTGCCAGCAGCCCTACTGGGCATAGCTCCTACGAGCAGTACTTC.

V gene TRBV14 combines with J gene TRBJ2-2, with TRBD1 identical over 8 bases. Germline CDR1 SGHDN, CDR2 FVKESK. Losses at the gene ends were 6 bases for V and 6 bases for J; bases not matched to a gene: 9. CDR3 length: 15 residues. CDR3 bases: TGTGCCAGCAGTCACCGACAGGGGACCCCCGGGGAGCTGTTTTTT. Translating gives CASSHRQGTPGELFF. Together with reference TRBV14 and TRBJ2-2, the CDR3 gives the full variable domain: EAGVTQFPSHSVIEKGQTVTLRCDPISGHDNLYWYRRVMGKEIKFLLHFVKESKQDESGMPNNRFLAERTGGTYSTLKVQPAELEDSGVYFCASSHRQGTPGELFFGEGSRLTVL.

The V and J genes are TRBV7-6 and TRBJ2-2, with 8 bases matching TRBD2. This CDR3 contains 16 residues. Germline CDR1 is SGHVS and CDR2 is FNYEAQ. V gave up 5 bases and J gave up 3 bases; unmatched junction bases: 8. The CDR3 protein is CASSPTSGSDTGELFF. CDR3 DNA: TGTGCCAGCAGCCCCACTAGCGGATCAGACACCGGGGAGCTGTTTTTT. The entire variable domain, with the rest obtained from reference TRBV7-6 and TRBJ2-2, is as follows: GAGVSQSPRYKVTKRGQDVALRCDPISGHVSLYWYRQALGQGPEFLTYFNYEAQQDKSGLPNDRFSAERPEGSISTLTIQRTEQRDSAMYRCASSPTSGSDTGELFFGEGSRLTVL.